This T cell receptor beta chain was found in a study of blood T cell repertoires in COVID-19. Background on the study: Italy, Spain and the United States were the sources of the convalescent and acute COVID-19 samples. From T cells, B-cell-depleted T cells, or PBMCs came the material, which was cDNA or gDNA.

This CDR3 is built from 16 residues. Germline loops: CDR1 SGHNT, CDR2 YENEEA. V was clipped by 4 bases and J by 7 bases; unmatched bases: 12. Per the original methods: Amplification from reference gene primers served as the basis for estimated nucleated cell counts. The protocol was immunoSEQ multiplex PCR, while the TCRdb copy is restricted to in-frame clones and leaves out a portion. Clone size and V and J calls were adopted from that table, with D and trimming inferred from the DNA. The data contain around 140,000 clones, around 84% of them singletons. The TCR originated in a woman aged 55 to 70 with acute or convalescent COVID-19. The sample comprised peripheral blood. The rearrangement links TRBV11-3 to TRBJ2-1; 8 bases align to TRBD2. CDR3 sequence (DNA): TGTGCCAGCAGCTACCGGGGGGGAGACCTCACAAATGAGCAGTTCTTC. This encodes CASSYRGGDLTNEQFF.